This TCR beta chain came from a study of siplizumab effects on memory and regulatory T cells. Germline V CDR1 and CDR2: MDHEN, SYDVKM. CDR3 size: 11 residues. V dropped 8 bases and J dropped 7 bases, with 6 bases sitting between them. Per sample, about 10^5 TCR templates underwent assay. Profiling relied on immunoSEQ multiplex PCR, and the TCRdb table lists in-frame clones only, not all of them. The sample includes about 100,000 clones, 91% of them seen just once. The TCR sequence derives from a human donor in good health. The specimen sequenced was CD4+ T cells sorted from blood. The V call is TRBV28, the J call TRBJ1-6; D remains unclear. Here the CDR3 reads CASRKNSPLHF. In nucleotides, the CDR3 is TGTGCCAGCCGAAAGAATTCACCCCTCCACTTT.